This TCR beta chain was sequenced for a study of T cell responses to AZD1222 COVID-19 vaccine. For this clone: Its cognate antigen is unknown.

Study-level findings and limits: Across the whole spike, CD4 TCRs peaked at regions 160-218 and 743-854. Females made up more of the donors, who were largely white British, and clonal diversity may have come out too low. The study sampled repertoires only after the peak T cell response.

Measured with immunoSEQ multiplex PCR; TCRdb has only the in-frame clones, and not every one. The table has roughly 99,000 clones, around 90% seen once. The CDR3 has 12 amino acids. Germline V gene sequence: CDR1 SGDLS, CDR2 YYNGEE. V lost 0 bases and J lost 5, with 2 bases in between. This TCR was sampled from an adult in good health. This material consisted of peripheral blood, taken on day 0 of AZD1222 vaccination. This rearrangement joins TRBV9 to TRBJ2-2, with D uncertain. The CDR3 coding sequence is TGTGCCAGCAGCGTAGGGACCGGGGAGCTGTTTTTT. It yields the protein CASSVGTGELFF.